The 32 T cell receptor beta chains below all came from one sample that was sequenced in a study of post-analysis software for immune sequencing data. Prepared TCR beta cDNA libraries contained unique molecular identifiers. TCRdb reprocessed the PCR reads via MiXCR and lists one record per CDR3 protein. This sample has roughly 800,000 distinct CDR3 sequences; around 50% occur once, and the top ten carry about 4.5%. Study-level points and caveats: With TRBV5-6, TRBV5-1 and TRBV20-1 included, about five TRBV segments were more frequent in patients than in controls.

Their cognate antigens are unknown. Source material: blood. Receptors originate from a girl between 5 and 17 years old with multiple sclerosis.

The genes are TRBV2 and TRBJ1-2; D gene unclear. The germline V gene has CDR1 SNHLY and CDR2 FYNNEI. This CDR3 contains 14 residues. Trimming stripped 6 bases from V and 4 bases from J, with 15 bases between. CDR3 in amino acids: CASSGFMVAYGYTF. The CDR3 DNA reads TGTGCCAGCAGCGGATTCATGGTGGCCTATGGCTACACCTTC.

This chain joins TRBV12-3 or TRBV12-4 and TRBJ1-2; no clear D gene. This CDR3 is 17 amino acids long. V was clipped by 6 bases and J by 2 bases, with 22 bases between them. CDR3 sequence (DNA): TGTGCCAGCAGCTCCCCGACCGCAGGTCTCTTAAACTATGGCTACACCTTC. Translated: CASSSPTAGLLNYGYTF.

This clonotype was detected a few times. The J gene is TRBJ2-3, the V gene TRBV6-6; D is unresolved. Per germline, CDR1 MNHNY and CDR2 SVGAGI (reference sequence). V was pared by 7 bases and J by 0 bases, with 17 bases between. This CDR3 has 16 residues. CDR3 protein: CASTRNTAVSTDTQYF. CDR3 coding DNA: TGTGCCAGCACCAGAAACACCGCCGTTAGCACAGATACGCAGTATTTT.

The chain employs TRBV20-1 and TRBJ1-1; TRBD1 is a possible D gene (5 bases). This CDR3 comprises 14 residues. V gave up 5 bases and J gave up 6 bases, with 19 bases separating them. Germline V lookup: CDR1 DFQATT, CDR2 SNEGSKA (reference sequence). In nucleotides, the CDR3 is TGCAGTGCTTGGACATCGGGGCTGGTATCTGAAGCTTTCTTT. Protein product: CSAWTSGLVSEAFF.

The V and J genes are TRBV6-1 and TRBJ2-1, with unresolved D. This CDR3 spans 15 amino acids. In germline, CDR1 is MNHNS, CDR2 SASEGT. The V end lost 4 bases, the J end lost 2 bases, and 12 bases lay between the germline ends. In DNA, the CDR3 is TGTGCCAGCAGTGTAGAGCTGCAAGCCTACAATGAGCAGTTCTTC. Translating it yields CASSVELQAYNEQFF.

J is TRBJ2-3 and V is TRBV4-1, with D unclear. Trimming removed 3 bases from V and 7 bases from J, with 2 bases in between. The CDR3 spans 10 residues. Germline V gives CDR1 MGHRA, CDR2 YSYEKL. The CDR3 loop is CASSHYTQYF. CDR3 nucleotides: TGCGCCAGCAGCCATTATACGCAGTATTTT.

CDR3 in DNA: TGTGCCAGCAGACCTCAGGGGGGTGGCTACGAGCAGTACTTC. Its protein product is CASRPQGGGYEQYF. The chain couples TRBV12-3 or TRBV12-4 to TRBJ2-7, with TRBD1 as a possible D gene (7 bases). V was pared by 6 bases and J by 3 bases, with 15 bases between. This CDR3 has 14 residues.

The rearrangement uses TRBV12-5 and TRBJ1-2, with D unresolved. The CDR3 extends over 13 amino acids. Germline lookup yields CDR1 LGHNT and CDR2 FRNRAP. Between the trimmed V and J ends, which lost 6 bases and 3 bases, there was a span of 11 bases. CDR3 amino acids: CASGPGMHYGYTF. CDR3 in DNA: TGTGCTAGTGGGCCGGGCATGCACTATGGCTACACCTTC.

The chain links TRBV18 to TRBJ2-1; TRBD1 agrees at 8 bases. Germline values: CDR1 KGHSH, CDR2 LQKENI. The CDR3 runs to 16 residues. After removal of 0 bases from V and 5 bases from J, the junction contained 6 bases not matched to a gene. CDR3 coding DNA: TGTGCCAGCTCACCACCGGTACCGGGACAGGACAATGAGCAGTTCTTC. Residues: CASSPPVPGQDNEQFF.

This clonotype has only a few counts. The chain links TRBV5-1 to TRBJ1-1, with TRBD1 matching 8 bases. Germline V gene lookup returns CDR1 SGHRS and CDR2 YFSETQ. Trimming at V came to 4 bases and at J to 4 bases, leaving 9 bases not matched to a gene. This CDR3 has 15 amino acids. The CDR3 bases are TGCGCCAGCAGCACGGGCCACAGGGGGTCCACTGAAGCTTTCTTT. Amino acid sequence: CASSTGHRGSTEAFF.

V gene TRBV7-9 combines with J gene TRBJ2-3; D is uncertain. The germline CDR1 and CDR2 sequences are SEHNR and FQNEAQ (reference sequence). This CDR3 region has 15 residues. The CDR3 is CAVPSGRSSTDTQYF. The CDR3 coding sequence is TGTGCAGTACCCTCTGGGCGGTCCTCCACAGATACGCAGTATTTT. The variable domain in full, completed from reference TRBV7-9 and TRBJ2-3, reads DTGVSQNPRHKITKRGQNVTFRCDPISEHNRLYWYRQTLGQGPEFLTYFQNEAQLEKSRLLSDRFSAERPKGSFSTLEIQRTEQGDSAMYLCAVPSGRSSTDTQYFGPGTRLTVL.

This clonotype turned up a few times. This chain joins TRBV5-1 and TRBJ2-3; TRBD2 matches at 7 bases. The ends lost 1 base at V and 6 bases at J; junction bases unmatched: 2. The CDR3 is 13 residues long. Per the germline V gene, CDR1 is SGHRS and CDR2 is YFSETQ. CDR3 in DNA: TGCGCCAGCAGCTTGCGGGGGGAGGATACGCAGTATTTT. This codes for CASSLRGEDTQYF.

CDR3 sequence reads: CASSTLDRGPAGANVLTF. CDR3 nucleotide sequence: TGTGCCAGCAGTACCCTAGACAGGGGCCCCGCTGGGGCCAACGTCCTGACTTTC. V and J are TRBV6-1 and TRBJ2-6; 8 bases agree with TRBD1. Germline lookup yields CDR1 MNHNS and CDR2 SASEGT. The CDR3 is 18 residues long. V lost 5 bases, J lost 2 bases, and 11 bases stayed unmatched.

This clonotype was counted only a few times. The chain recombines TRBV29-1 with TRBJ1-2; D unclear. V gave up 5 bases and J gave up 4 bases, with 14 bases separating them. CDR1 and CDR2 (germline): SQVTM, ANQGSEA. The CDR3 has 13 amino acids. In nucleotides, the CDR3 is TGCAGCGTTTTTGGGTACAGCCCCTATGGCTACACCTTC. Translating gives CSVFGYSPYGYTF.

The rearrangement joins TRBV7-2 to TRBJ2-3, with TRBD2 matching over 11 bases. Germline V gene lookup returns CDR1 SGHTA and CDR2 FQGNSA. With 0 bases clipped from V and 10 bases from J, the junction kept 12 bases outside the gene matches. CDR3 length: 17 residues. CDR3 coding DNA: TGTGCCAGCAGCTTAGCGGTTCTAGCGGGGGGCCAAGTGGCGCAGTATTTT. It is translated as CASSLAVLAGGQVAQYF.

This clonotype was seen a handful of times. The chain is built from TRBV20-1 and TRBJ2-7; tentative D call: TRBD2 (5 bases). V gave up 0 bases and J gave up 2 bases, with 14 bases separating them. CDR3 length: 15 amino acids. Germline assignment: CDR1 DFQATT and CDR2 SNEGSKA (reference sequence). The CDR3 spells CSARDLRTSPYEQYF. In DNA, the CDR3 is TGCAGTGCTAGAGATCTGAGGACTTCACCCTACGAGCAGTACTTC.

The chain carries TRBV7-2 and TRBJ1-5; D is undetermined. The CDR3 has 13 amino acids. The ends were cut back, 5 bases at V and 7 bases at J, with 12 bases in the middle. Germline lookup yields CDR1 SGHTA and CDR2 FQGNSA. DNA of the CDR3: TGTGCCAGCAGCCCCACGCGGGAACAGCCCCAGCATTTT. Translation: CASSPTREQPQHF.

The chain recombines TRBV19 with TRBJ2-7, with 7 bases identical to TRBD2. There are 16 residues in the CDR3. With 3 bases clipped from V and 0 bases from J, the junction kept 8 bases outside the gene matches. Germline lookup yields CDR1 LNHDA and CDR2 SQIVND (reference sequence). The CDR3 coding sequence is TGTGCCAGTAGTATCGAGGGGACTACCCTCTCCTACGAGCAGTACTTC. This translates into CASSIEGTTLSYEQYF.

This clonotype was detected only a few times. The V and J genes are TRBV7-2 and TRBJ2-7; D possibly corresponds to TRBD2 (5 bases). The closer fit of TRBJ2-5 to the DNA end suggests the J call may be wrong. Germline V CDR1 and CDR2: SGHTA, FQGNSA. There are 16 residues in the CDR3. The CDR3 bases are TGTGCCAGCAGCTTAGACGGGCCGAGGGTTTTAGAGACCCAGTACTTC. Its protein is CASSLDGPRVLETQYF.

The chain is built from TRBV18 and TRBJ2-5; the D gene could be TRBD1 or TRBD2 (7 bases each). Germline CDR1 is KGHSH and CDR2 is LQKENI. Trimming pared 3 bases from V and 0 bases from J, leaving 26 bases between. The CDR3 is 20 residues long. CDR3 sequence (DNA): TGTGCCAGCTCACCGCTCCCCCCGACAGGGAGGGCGGACCACCAAGAGACCCAGTACTTC. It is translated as CASSPLPPTGRADHQETQYF.

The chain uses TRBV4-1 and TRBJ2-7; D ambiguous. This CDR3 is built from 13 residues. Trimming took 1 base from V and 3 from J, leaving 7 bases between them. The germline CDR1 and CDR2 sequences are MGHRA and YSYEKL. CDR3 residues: CASSQGFGYEQYF. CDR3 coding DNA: TGCGCCAGCAGCCAAGGGTTCGGCTACGAGCAGTACTTC.

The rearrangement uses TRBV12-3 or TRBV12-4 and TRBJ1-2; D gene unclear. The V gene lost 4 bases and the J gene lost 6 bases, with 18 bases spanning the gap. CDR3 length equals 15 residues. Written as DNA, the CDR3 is TGTGCCAGCAGTTCCCACGGGCGGAAGGTTGATGGCTACACCTTC. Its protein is CASSSHGRKVDGYTF.

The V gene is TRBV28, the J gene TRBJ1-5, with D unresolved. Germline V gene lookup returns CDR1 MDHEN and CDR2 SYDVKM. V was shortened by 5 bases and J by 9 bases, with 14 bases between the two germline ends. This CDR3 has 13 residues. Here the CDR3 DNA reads TGTGCCAGCAGTACGAATAACGGGCGGCCCCAGCATTTT. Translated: CASSTNNGRPQHF.

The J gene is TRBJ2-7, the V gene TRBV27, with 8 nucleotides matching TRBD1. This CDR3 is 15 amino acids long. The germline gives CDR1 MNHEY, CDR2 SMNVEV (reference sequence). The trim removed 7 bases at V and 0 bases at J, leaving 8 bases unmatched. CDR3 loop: CASKSGQGISYEQYF. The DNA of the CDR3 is TGTGCCAGCAAGTCTGGACAGGGAATCTCCTACGAGCAGTACTTC.

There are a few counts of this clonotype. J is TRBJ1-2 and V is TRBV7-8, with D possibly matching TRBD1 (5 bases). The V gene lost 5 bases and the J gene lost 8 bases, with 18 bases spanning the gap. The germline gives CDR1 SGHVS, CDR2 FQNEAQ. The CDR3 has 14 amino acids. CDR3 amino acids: CASSLSSGTTGYTF. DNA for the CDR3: TGTGCCAGCAGCCTATCATCCGGGACCACGGGCTACACCTTC.

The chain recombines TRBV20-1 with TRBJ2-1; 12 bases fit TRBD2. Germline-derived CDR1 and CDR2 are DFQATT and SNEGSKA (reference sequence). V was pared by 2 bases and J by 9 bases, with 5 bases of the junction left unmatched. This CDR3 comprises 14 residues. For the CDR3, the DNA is TGCAGTGCTAGAATGACTAGCGGGGGTCTTGAGCAGTTCTTC. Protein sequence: CSARMTSGGLEQFF.

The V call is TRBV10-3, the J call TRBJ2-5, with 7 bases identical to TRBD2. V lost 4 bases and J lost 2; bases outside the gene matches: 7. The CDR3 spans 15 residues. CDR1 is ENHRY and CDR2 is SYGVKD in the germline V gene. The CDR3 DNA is TGTGCCATCAGTGGTCTCGGACTAGGTCAAGAGACCCAGTACTTC. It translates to CAISGLGLGQETQYF.

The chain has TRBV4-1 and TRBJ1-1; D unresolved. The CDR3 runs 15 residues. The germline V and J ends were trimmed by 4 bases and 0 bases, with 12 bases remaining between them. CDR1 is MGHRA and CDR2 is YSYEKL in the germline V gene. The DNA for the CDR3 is TGCGCCAGCAGCCGCCTAGAGCCCATGAACACTGAAGCTTTCTTT. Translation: CASSRLEPMNTEAFF.

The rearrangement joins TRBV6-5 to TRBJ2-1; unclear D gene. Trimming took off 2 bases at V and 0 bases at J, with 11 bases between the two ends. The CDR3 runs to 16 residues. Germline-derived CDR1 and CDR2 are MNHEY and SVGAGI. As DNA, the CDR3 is TGTGCCAGCAGTTACGGCCACCCAAGCTCCTACAATGAGCAGTTCTTC. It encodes CASSYGHPSSYNEQFF.

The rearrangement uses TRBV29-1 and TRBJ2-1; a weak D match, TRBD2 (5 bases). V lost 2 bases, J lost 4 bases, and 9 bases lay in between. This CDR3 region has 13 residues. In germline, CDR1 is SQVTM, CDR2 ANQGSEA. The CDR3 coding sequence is TGCAGCGTTGAACTAGCAGATTACAATGAGCAGTTCTTC. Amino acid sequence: CSVELADYNEQFF.

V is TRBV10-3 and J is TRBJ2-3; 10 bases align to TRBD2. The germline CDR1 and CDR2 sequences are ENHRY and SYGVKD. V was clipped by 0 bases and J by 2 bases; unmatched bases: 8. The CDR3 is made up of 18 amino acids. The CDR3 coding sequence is TGTGCCATCAGTGAGTCGTTCGGCCTAGCGGGGGCCACAGATACGCAGTATTTT. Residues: CAISESFGLAGATDTQYF.

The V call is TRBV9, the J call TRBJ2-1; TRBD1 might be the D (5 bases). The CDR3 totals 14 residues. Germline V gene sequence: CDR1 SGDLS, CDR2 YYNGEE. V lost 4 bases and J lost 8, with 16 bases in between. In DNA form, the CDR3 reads TGTGCCAGCAGCCCGACCGAACAGGTCCATGAGCAGTTCTTC. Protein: CASSPTEQVHEQFF.